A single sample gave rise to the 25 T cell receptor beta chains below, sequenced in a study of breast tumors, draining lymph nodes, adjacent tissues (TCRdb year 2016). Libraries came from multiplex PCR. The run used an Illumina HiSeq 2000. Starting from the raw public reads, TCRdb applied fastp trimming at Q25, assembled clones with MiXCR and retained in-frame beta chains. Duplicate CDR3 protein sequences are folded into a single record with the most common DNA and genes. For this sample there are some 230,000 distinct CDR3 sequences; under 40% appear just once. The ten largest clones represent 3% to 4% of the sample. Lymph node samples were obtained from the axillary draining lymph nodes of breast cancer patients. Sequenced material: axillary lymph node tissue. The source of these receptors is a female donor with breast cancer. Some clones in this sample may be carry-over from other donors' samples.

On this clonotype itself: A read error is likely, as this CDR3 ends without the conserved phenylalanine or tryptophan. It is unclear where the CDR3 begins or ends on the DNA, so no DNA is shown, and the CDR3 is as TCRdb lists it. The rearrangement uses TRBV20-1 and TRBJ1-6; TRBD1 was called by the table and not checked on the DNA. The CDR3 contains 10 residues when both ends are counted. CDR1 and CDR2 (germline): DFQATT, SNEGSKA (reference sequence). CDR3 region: CSARMGRSHS.

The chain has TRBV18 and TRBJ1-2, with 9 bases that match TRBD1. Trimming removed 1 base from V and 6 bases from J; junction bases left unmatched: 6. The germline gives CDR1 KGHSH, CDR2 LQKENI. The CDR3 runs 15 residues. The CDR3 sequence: CASSPRFDRGNGYTF. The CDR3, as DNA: TGTGCCAGCTCACCACGCTTCGACAGGGGGAATGGCTACACCTTC.

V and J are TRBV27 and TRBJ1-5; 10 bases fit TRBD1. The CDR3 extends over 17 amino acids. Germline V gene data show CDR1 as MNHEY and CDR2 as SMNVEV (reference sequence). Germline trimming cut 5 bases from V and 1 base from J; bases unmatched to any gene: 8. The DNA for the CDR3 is TGTGCCAGCAGTACTTTTGACAGGGGGCGAAGCAATCAGCCCCAGCATTTT. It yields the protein CASSTFDRGRSNQPQHF.

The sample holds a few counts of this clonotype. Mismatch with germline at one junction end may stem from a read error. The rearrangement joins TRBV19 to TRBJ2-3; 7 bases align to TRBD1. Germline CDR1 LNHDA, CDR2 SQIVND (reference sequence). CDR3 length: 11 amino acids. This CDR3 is CASSIGQVAHF. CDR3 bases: TGTGCCAGTAGTATCGGACAGGTGGCGCATTTT.

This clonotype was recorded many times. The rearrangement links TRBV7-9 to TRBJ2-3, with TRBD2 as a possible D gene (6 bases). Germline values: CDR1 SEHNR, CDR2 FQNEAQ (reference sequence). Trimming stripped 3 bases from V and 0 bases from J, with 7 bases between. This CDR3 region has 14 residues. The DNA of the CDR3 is TGTGCCAGCAGCTTGGCGGGAAGCACAGATACGCAGTATTTT. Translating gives CASSLAGSTDTQYF.

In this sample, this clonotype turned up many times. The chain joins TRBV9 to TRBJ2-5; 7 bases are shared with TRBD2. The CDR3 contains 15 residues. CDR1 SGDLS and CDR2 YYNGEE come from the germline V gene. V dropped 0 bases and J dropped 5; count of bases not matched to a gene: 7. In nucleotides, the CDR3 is TGTGCCAGCAGCGTAGCCGGGACTACCGGGGAGACCCAGTACTTC. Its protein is CASSVAGTTGETQYF.

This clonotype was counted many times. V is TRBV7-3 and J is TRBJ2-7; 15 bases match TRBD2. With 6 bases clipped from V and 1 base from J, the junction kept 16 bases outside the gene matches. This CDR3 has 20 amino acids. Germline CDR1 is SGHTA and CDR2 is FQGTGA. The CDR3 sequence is CASSLLGTSGGSFRSYEQYF. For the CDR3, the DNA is TGTGCCAGCAGTCTCCTCGGGACTAGCGGGGGGAGTTTCAGGTCCTACGAGCAGTACTTC.

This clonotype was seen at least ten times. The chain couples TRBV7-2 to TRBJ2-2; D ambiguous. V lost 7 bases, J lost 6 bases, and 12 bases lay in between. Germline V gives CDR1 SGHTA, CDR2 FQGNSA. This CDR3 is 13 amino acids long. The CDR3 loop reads CASTQVVPGELFF. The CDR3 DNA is TGTGCCAGCACCCAGGTCGTCCCCGGGGAGCTGTTTTTT.

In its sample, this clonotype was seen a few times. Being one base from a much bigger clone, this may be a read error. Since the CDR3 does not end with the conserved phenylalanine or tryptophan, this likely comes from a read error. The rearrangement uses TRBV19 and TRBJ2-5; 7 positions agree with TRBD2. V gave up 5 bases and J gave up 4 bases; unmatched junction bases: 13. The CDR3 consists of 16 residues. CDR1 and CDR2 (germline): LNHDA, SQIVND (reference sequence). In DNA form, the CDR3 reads TGTGCCAGTAGTTCGAAGAGACTAGGGGAGGGAGAGACCCAGTACTCC. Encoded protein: CASSSKRLGEGETQYS.

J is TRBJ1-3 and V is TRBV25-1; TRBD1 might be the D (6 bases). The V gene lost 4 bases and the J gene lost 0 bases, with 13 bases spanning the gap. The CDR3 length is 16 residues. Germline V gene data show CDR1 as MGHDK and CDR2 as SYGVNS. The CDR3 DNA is TGTGCCAGCAGTGCCCAAGAGGGGGGCTCTGGAAACACCATATATTTT. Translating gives CASSAQEGGSGNTIYF.

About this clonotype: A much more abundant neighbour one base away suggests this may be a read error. CDR3: CASNQEGVSYNEQFF. CDR3 nucleotides: TGCGCCAGCAACCAAGAGGGCGTATCCTACAATGAGCAGTTCTTC. The chain couples TRBV4-1 to TRBJ2-1, with TRBD2 as a possible D gene (5 bases). Germline CDR1 is MGHRA and CDR2 is YSYEKL. The CDR3 totals 15 residues.

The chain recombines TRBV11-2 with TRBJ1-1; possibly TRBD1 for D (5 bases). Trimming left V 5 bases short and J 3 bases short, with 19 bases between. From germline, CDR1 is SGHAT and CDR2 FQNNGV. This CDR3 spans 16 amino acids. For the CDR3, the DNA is TGTGCCAGCAGCCCCTTTTCAGGGCGGATAGACACTGAAGCTTTCTTT. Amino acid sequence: CASSPFSGRIDTEAFF.

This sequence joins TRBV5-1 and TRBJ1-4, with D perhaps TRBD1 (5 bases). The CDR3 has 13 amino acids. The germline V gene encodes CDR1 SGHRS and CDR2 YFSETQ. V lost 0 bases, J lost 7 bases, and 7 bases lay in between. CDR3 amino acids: CASSLGDGEKLFF. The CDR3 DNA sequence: TGCGCCAGCAGCTTGGGGGACGGTGAAAAACTGTTTTTT. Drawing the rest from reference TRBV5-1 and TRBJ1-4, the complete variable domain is KAGVTQTPRYLIKTRGQQVTLSCSPISGHRSVSWYQQTPGQGLQFLFEYFSETQRNKGNFPGRFSGRQFSNSRSEMNVSTLELGDSALYLCASSLGDGEKLFFGSGTQLSVL.

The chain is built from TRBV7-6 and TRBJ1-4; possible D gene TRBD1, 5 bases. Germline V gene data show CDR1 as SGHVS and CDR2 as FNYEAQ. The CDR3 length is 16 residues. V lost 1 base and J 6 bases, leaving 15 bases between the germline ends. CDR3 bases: TGTGCCAGCAGCTTAGTTGAACGGGGCCGCTATGAAAAACTGTTTTTT. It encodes CASSLVERGRYEKLFF.

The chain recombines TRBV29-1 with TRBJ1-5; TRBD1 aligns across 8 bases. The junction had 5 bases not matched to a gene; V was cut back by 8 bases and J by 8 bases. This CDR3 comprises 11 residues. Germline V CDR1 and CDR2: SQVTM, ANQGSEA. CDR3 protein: CSPGQGEPQHF. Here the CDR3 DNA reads TGCAGCCCAGGACAGGGCGAGCCCCAGCATTTT.

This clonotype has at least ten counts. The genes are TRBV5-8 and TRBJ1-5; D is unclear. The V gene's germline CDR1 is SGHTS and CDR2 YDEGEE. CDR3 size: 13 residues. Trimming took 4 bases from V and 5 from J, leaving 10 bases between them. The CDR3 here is CASSADPYQPQHF. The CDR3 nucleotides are TGTGCCAGCAGCGCGGACCCCTATCAGCCCCAGCATTTT.

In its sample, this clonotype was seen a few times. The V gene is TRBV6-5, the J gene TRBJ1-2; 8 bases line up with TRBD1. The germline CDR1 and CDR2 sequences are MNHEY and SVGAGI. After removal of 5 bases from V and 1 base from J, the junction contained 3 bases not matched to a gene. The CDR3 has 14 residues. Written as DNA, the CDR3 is TGTGCCAGCAGTCGGACAGGGTTTAACTATGGCTACACCTTC. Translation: CASSRTGFNYGYTF.

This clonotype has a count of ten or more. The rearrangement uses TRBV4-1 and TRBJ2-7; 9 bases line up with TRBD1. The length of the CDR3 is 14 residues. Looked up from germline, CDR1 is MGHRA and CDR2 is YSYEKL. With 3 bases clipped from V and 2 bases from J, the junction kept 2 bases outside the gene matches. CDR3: CASSQGQGAYEQYF. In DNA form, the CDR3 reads TGCGCCAGCAGCCAGGGACAGGGCGCCTACGAGCAGTACTTC.

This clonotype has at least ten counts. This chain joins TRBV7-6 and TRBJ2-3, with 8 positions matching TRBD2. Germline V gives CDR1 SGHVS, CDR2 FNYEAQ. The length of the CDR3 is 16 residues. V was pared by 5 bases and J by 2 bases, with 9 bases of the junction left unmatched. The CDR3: CASSAAAGGLTDTQYF. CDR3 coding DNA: TGTGCCAGCAGCGCCGCGGCGGGGGGACTCACAGATACGCAGTATTTT.

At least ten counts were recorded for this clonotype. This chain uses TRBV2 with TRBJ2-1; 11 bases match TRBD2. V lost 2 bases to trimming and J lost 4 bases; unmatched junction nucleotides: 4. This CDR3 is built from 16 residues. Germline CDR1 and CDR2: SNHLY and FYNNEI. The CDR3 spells CASSELAGGGYNEQFF. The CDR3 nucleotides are TGTGCCAGCAGTGAACTAGCGGGAGGTGGATACAATGAGCAGTTCTTC. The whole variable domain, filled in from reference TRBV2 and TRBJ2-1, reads EPEVTQTPSHQVTQMGQEVILRCVPISNHLYFYWYRQILGQKVEFLVSFYNNEISEKSEIFDDQFSVERPDGSNFTLKIRSTKLEDSAMYFCASSELAGGGYNEQFFGPGTRLTVL.

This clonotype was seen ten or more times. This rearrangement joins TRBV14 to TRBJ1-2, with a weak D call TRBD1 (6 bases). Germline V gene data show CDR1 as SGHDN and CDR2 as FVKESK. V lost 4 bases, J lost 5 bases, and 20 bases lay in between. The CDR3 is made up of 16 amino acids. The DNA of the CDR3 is TGTGCCAGCAGCCCACTAAGCCTCCGGGACACTTATGGCTACACCTTC. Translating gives CASSPLSLRDTYGYTF.

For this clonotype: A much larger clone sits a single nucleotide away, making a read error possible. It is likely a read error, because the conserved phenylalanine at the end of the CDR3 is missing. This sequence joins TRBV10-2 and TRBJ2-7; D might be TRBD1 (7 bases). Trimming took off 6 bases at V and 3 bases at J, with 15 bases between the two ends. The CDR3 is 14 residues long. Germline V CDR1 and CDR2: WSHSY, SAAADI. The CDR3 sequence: CASSLEGQHYEQYL. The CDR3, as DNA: TGCGCCAGCAGCTTGGAGGGACAGCACTACGAGCAGTACCTC.

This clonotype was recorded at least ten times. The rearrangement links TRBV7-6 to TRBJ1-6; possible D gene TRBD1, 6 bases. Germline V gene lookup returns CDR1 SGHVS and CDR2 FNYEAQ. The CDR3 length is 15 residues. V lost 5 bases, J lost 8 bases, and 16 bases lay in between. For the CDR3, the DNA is TGTGCCAGCAGCGCGAAGGGGGGTGGGCATTCACCCCTCCACTTT. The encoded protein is CASSAKGGGHSPLHF.

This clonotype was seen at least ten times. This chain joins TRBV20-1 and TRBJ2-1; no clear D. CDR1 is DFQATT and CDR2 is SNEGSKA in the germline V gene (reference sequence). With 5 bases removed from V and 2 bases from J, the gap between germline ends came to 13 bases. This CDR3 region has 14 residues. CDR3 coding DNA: TGCAGTGCTCTTGCTGTCCGAACCTACAATGAGCAGTTCTTC. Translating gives CSALAVRTYNEQFF.

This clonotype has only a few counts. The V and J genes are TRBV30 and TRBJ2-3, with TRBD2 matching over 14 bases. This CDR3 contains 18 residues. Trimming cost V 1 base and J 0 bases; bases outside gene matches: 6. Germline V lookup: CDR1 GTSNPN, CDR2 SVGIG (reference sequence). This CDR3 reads CAWSGGTSGSRSTDTQYF. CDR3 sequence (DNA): TGTGCCTGGAGTGGGGGGACTAGCGGGAGTCGGAGCACAGATACGCAGTATTTT.